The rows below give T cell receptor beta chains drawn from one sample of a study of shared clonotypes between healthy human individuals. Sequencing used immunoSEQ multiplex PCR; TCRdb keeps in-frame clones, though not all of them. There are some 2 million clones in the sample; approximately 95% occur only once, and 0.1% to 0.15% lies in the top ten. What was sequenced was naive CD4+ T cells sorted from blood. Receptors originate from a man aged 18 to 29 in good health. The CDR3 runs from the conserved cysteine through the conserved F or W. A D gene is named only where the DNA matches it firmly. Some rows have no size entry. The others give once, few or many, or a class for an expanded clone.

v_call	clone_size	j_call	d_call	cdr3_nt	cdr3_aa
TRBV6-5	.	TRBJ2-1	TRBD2	TGTGCCAGCAGAGCTAGCGGGGGGTCCTACAATGAGCAGTTCTTC	CASRASGGSYNEQFF
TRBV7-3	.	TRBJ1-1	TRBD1	TGTGCCAGCAGCTCGGGACAGGGATGGGAAGCTTTCTTT	CASSSGQGWEAFF
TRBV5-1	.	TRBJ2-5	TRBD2	TGCGCCAGCAGCTTGGAAGGGACTAGCGGTGGAGAGACCCAGTACTTC	CASSLEGTSGGETQYF
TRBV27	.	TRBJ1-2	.	TGTGCCAGCGGTCCGACAGGCGTTGGGGGCTACACCTTC	CASGPTGVGGYTF
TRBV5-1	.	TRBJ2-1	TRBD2	TGCGCCAGCAGCTCTGCCTTACTAGCGGCAAATGAGCAGTTCTTC	CASSSALLAANEQFF
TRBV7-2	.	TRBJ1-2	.	TGTGCCAGCAGCTTAGACCGCCGGACCAGTAACTATGGCTACACCTTC	CASSLDRRTSNYGYTF
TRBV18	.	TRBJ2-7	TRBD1	TGTGCCAGCTCACCACCCGGGACAGCTACCTACGAGCAGTACTTC	CASSPPGTATYEQYF
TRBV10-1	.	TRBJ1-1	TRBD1	TGCGCCAGCAGTGGGACAGGGTCCACTGAAGCTTTCTTT	CASSGTGSTEAFF
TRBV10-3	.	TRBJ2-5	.	TGTGCCATCAATGACCACCCCCAAGAGACCCAGTACTTC	CAINDHPQETQYF
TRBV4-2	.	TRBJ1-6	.	TGTGCCAGCAGCCAAGAGGACAGTGGTAATTCACCCCTCCACTTT	CASSQEDSGNSPLHF
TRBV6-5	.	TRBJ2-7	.	TGTGCCAGCAGTTACGACGGGAGTAGGTACGAGCAGTACTTC	CASSYDGSRYEQYF
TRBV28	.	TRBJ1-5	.	TGTGCCAGCAGGCCCCGGACGAATCCCAATCAGCCCCAGCATTTT	CASRPRTNPNQPQHF
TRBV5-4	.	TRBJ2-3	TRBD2	TGTGCCAGCAGCTTGGCGTTAGCGGGGACTAGCACAGATACGCAGTATTTT	CASSLALAGTSTDTQYF
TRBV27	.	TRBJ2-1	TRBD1	TGTGCCAGCAGTCGTCACCGGGACAGGGGAAACAATGAGCAGTTCTTC	CASSRHRDRGNNEQFF
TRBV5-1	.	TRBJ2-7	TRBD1	TGCGCCAGCAGCTTGGCCGGGACAGGGCTTACCTACGAGCAGTACTTC	CASSLAGTGLTYEQYF
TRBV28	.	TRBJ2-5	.	TGTGCCAGCAGTTTATGGAGGGGCCAAGAGACCCAGTACTTC	CASSLWRGQETQYF
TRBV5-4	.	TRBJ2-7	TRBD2	TGTGCCAGCAGCTTGGTAGCGGGAGCGCACTACGAGCAGTACTTC	CASSLVAGAHYEQYF
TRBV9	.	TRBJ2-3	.	TGTGCCAGCAGCGTATATGGGGTTACAGATACGCAGTATTTT	CASSVYGVTDTQYF
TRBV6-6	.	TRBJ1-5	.	TGTGCCAGCAGTTACTCCGATCGGTGGAGCAATCAGCCCCAGCATTTT	CASSYSDRWSNQPQHF
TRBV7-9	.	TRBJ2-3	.	TGTGCCAGTGTCCCGCAGGGTTTCACAGATACGCAGTATTTT	CASVPQGFTDTQYF
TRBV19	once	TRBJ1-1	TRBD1	TGTGCCAGTAGTATAGGGACAGGGGTGGGCACTGAAGCTTTCTTT	CASSIGTGVGTEAFF
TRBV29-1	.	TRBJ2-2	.	TGCAGCGTTGAAAGAGGACCTGGCACCGGGGAGCTGTTTTTT	CSVERGPGTGELFF
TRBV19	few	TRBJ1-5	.	TGTGCCAGTAGTACGCCCCGGACAAATCAGCCCCAGCATTTT	CASSTPRTNQPQHF
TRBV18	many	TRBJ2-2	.	TGTGCCAGCTCAGGAAAGAGGGTGAGGACCGGGGAGCTGTTTTTT	CASSGKRVRTGELFF
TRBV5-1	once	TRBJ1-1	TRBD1	TGCGCCAGCAGCTTGGCCGGGCAGGGGGACGGCACTGAAGCTTTCTTT	CASSLAGQGDGTEAFF
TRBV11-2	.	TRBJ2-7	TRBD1	TGTGCCAGCAGCTTAGCTACAGGGGGGACCTACGAGCAGTACTTC	CASSLATGGTYEQYF
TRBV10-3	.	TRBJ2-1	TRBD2	TGTGCCATCAGTGAGATGGGACTAGCCGGGGATGAGCAGTTCTTC	CAISEMGLAGDEQFF
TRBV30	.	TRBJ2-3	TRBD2	TGTGCCTGGAGTGTATCCCGGACTAGCGACCTAGGGGCAGATACGCAGTATTTT	CAWSVSRTSDLGADTQYF
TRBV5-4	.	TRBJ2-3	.	TGTGCCAGCAGCTTCCAAGGACCCTTGGATGGAGATACGCAGTATTTT	CASSFQGPLDGDTQYF
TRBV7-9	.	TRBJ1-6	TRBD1	TGTGCCAGCAGCCTTGGACAGGGCCCGAGCTCTTATAATTCACCCCTCCACTTT	CASSLGQGPSSYNSPLHF
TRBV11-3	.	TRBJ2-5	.	TGTGCCAGCAGTCCCGGGACGGAAGAGACCCAGTACTTC	CASSPGTEETQYF